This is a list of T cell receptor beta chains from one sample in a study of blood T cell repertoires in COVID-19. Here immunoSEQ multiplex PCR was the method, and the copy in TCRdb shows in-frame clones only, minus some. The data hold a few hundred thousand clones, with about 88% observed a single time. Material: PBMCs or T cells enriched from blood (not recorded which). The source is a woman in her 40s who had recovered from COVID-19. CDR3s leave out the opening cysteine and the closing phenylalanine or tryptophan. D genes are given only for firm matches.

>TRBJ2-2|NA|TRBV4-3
ASSQDFGLNTGELF
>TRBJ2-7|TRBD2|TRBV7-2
ASSSGLAGVYEQY
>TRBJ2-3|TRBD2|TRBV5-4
ASSLDPSGDVTDTQY
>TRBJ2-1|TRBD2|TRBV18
ASSPLAAYNEQF
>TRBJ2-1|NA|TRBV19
ASSISGATYNEQF
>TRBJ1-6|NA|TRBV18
ASSPNQADSLNSPLH
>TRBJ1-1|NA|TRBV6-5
ASSPNRETEAF
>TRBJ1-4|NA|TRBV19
ASRDILFATNEKLF
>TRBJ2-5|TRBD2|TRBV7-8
ASSSAGGVETQY
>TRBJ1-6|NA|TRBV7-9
ASSLEGPNSPLH
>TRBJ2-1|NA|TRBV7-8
ASSLPGLPLGVQF
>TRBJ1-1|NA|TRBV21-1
ASNARRTENTEAF
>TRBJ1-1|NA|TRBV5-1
ASSLEGSRMNTEAF
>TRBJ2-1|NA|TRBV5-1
ASSADSYNEQF
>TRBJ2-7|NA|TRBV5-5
ASSLGGLDWYEQY
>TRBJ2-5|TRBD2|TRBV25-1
ASSDQAGAQETQY
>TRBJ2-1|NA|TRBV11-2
ASSSNGGGEQF
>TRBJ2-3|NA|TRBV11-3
ASSFGASVTDTQY
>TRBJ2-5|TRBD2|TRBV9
ASSVEPSGRGETQY
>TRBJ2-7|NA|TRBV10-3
AISESRTDYEQY
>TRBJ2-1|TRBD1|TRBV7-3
ASSPGQAYNEQF
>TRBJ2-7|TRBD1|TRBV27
ASSIPGQMQY
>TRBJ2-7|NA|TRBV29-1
SVSDFDREQY
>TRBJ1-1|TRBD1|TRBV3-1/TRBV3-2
ATGTESEAF
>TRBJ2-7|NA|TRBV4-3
ASSRSPGANYEQY
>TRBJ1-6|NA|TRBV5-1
ASSTGTQNSPLH
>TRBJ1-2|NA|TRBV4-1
ASSPQGILHGYT
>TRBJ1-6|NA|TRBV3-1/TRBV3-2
ASSGLYNSPLH